A single sample is the source of the 8 T cell receptor beta chains below, sequenced in a study of cytomegalovirus exposure and HLA in healthy donors. PCR amplification relied on 60 Vbeta primers (plus 13 Jbeta primers). Assay: immunoSEQ multiplex PCR; the TCRdb copy retains only in-frame clones and omits some. The data show about 90,000 clones, roughly 80% seen once. The sample consisted of PBMCs. The receptors derive from a man younger than 40 in good health and CMV-seronegative.

The chain carries TRBV6-4 and TRBJ2-3; TRBD2 is a possible D gene (5 bases). V lost 5 bases, J lost 4 bases, and 13 bases lay in between. The CDR3 consists of 14 residues. Germline CDR1 and CDR2: MRHNA and SNTAGT. The CDR3 spells CASSPRAGPDTQYF. Here the CDR3 DNA reads TGTGCCAGCAGTCCGAGGGCAGGACCAGATACGCAGTATTTT.

A few counts support this clone. J is TRBJ2-7 and V is TRBV10-3, with D possibly being TRBD1 (5 bases). Trimming pared 4 bases from V and 4 bases from J, leaving 17 bases between. There are 15 residues in the CDR3. Germline CDR1 ENHRY, CDR2 SYGVKD. The CDR3 bases are TGTGCCATCAGTGCAGGTACAGGAAATTTTTACGAGCAGTACTTC. Its translation: CAISAGTGNFYEQYF.

V and J are TRBV13 and TRBJ1-2; D gene ambiguous. The CDR3 covers 12 residues. In germline, CDR1 is PRHDT, CDR2 FYEKMQ (reference sequence). V lost 5 bases to trimming and J lost 5 bases, with 9 bases between them. DNA of the CDR3: TGTGCCAGCAGCCCGGGAGATTATGGCTACACCTTC. As protein: CASSPGDYGYTF.

The J gene is TRBJ1-1, the V gene TRBV7-9; the D is unclear. With 0 bases removed from V and 1 base from J, the gap between germline ends came to 9 bases. The CDR3 consists of 15 residues. Germline V gene sequence: CDR1 SEHNR, CDR2 FQNEAQ (reference sequence). CDR3 coding DNA: TGTGCCAGCAGCTTAGCTGGGCCAGCGAACACTGAAGCTTTCTTT. Translating it yields CASSLAGPANTEAFF.

V and J are TRBV7-2 and TRBJ1-1; maybe TRBD1 (5 bases). The CDR3 totals 14 residues. Trimming pared 6 bases from V and 1 base from J, leaving 12 bases between. In germline, CDR1 is SGHTA, CDR2 FQGNSA. The CDR3 DNA sequence: TGTGCCAGCAGAGCGGGACTCCAGAACACTGAAGCTTTCTTT. This codes for CASRAGLQNTEAFF.

On this clone itself: Other DNA sequences in this specimen translate into the identical CDR3. The V call is TRBV4-3, the J call TRBJ1-1; D unresolved. V was trimmed by 0 bases and J by 1 base, leaving 6 bases between them. This CDR3 is 14 amino acids long. Germline-derived CDR1 and CDR2 are LGHNA and YSLEER. CDR3 coding DNA: TGCGCCAGCAGCCAAGATCGCGGGAACACTGAAGCTTTCTTT. Encoded protein: CASSQDRGNTEAFF.

This rearrangement joins TRBV18 to TRBJ1-5, with D uncertain. V was cut by 3 bases and J by 4 bases, with 7 bases left in between. The CDR3 totals 13 residues. Per germline, CDR1 KGHSH and CDR2 LQKENI. In DNA form, the CDR3 reads TGTGCCAGCTCACCGTCGGTTAATCAGCCCCAGCATTTT. Its protein is CASSPSVNQPQHF.

The chain employs TRBV2 and TRBJ2-3; 8 nucleotides line up with TRBD1. The V and J ends lost 4 bases and 2 bases, in that order; junction bases with no gene match: 8. The CDR3 consists of 16 residues. CDR1 and CDR2 (germline): SNHLY, FYNNEI. DNA of the CDR3: TGTGCCAGCAGTGTATCTTCAGGGGGCCCCACAGATACGCAGTATTTT. It yields the protein CASSVSSGGPTDTQYF.